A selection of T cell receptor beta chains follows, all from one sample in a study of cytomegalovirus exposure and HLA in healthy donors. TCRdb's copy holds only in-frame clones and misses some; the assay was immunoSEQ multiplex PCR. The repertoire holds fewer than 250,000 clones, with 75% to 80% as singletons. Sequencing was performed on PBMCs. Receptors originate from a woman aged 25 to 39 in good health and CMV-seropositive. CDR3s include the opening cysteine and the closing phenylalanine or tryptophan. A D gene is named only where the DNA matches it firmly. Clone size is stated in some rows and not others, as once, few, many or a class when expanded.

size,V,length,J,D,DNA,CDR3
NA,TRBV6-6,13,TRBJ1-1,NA,TGTGCCAGCAGTCTCGACAGATCCACTGAAGCTTTCTTT,CASSLDRSTEAFF
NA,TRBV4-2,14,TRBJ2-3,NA,TGTGCCAGCAGCCAACAGGCGGAGGAGGATACGCAGTATTTT,CASSQQAEEDTQYF
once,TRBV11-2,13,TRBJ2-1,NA,TGTGCCAGCAGCCCGGACTCTCCAGGTGAGCAGTTCTTC,CASSPDSPGEQFF
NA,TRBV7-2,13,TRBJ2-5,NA,TGTGCCAGCAGCAAGACTCGTCAAGAGACCCAGTACTTC,CASSKTRQETQYF
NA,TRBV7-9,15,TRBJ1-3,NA,TGTGCCAGCAGCCGCAGAAATTTCTCTGGAAACACCATATATTTT,CASSRRNFSGNTIYF
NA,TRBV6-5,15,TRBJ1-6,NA,TGTGCCAGCAGTTACAAGGACAGAACCAATTCACCCCTCCACTTT,CASSYKDRTNSPLHF
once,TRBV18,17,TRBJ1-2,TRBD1,TGTGCCAGCTCACCACTGGCTCGGGACAGTTCGAGTTATGGCTACACCTTC,CASSPLARDSSSYGYTF
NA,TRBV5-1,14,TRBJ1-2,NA,TGCGCCAGCAGCTTGGGGGGGGTCGACTATGGCTACACCTTC,CASSLGGVDYGYTF
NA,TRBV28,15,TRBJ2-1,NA,TGTGCCAGCAGTTTACTTGGGGCTAGTGCCAATGAGCAGTTCTTC,CASSLLGASANEQFF
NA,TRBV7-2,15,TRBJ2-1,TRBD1,TGTGCCAGCAGCTTAAGGGACAGGGTTGTCGGTGAGCAGTTCTTC,CASSLRDRVVGEQFF
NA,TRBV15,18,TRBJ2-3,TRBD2,TGTGCCACCAGCGGAACCGGGACTAGCGGGAGTTTTACAGATACGCAGTATTTT,CATSGTGTSGSFTDTQYF
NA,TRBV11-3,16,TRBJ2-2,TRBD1,TGTGCCAGCAGCTTAGGAGTCAGGGGGTACACCGGGGAGCTGTTTTTT,CASSLGVRGYTGELFF
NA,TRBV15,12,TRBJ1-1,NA,TGTGCCACCAGCAGAGATGGGCAGGTGGCTTTCTTT,CATSRDGQVAFF
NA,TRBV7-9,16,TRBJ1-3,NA,TGTGCCAGCAGCCCGAGATCCCAGGGGACTGGAAACACCATATATTTT,CASSPRSQGTGNTIYF
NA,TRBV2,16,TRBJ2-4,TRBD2,TGTGCCAGCAGTGAACTAGCGGGGGGCCTAGTTAACATTCAGTACTTC,CASSELAGGLVNIQYF
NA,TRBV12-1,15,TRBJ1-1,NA,TGTGCCAGCAGCTGCCCAACCGGAGCTTACACTGAAGCTTTCTTT,CASSCPTGAYTEAFF
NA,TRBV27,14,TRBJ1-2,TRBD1,TGTGCCAGCAGTTCCACAGGGGATCACTATGGCTACACCTTC,CASSSTGDHYGYTF
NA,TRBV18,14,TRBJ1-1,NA,TGTGCCAGCTCACCGGACAGCCTGAACACTGAAGCTTTCTTT,CASSPDSLNTEAFF
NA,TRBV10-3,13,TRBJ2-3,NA,TGTGCCATCAGTGCCCCAGACACAGATACGCAGTATTTT,CAISAPDTDTQYF
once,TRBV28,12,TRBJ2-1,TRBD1,TGTGCCAGCAGATCAGGGGGTGTCGAAAAGTTCTTC,CASRSGGVEKFF
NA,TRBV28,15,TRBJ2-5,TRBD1,TGTGCCAGCAGTCCCCAACAGGGGGCGACAGAGACCCAGTACTTC,CASSPQQGATETQYF
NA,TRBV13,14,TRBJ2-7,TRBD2,TGTGCCAGCAGCCGCAGCGGGAGAGGGGACGAGCAGTACTTC,CASSRSGRGDEQYF
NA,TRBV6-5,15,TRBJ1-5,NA,TGTGCCAGCAGATCAAAAAGTAGCCACAATCAGCCCCAGCATTTT,CASRSKSSHNQPQHF
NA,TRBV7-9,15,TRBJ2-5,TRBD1,TGTGCCAGCAGCTTTTTCACAGGGGGCGCGGAGACCCAGTACTTC,CASSFFTGGAETQYF
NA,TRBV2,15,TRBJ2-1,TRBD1,TGTGCCAGCCGAGTAGGACAGGGTCCCTACAATGAGCAGTTCTTC,CASRVGQGPYNEQFF
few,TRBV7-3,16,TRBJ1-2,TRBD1,TGTGCCAGCAGCCTTACGCCGGGACAGGGAAACTCTGGCTACACCTTC,CASSLTPGQGNSGYTF
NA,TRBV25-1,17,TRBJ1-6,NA,TGTGCCAGCAATACTGCAGAGAGAACCGAACTAAATTCACCCCTCCACTTT,CASNTAERTELNSPLHF
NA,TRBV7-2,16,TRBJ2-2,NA,TGTGCCAGCAGACCCCGTCTAGCTCCGAACACCGGGGAGCTGTTTTTT,CASRPRLAPNTGELFF
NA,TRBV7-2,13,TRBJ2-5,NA,TGTGCCAGCAGCTTTCGACTAGAAGAGACCCAGTACTTC,CASSFRLEETQYF
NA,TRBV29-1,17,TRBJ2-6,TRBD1,TGCAGCGCTGGCATGACAGGGGGGCAGGGTGGGGGCAACGTCCTGACTTTC,CSAGMTGGQGGGNVLTF
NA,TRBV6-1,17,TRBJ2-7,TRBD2,TGTGCCAGCAGTGAAAAGTTAGCGGGGGTACTCTCCTACGAGCAGTACTTC,CASSEKLAGVLSYEQYF
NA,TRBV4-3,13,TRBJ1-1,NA,TGCGCCAGCAGCCAAGAGGAGGGCACTGAAGCTTTCTTT,CASSQEEGTEAFF
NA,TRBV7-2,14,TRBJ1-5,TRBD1,TGTGCCAGCAGCTTAGACGGGACAGCCCAGCCCCAGCATTTT,CASSLDGTAQPQHF
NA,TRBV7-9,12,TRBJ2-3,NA,TGTGCCAGCAGCAGGGACATAGATACGCAGTATTTT,CASSRDIDTQYF
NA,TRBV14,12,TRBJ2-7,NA,TGTGCCAGCAGCCAATCCCAGTTGGAGCAGTACTTC,CASSQSQLEQYF
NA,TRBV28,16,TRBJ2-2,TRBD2,TGTGCCAGCAGTTTCTTGGCTAGCGGGAACACCGGGGAGCTGTTTTTT,CASSFLASGNTGELFF
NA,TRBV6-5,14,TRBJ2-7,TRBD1,TGTGCCAGTACGGGAACAGGGGGCGCGGGCGAGCAGTACTTC,CASTGTGGAGEQYF
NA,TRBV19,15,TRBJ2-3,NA,TGTGCCAGTAGTATAGACAGGGTAAGGACAGATACGCAGTATTTT,CASSIDRVRTDTQYF
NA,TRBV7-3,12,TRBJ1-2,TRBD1,TGTGCCAGCAGCTCGGGACAGATGGGCTACACCTTC,CASSSGQMGYTF
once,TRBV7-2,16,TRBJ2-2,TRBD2,TGTGCCAGCAGCCCTCACGGGACTAGCGGGAGCCGGGAGCTGTTTTTT,CASSPHGTSGSRELFF
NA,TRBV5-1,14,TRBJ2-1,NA,TGCGCCAGCAGCCTAGGGGACTTCTACAATGAGCAGTTCTTC,CASSLGDFYNEQFF
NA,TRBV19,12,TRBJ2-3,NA,TGTGCCAGTAGTGAGAGGACAGATACGCAGTATTTT,CASSERTDTQYF
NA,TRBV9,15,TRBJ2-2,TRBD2,TGTGCCAGCAGCGTTACTAGCGTAAGCACCGGGGAGCTGTTTTTT,CASSVTSVSTGELFF
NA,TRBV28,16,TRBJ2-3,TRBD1,TGTGCCAGCAGTTTAACGGGACAGGGCTTCAGAGATACGCAGTATTTT,CASSLTGQGFRDTQYF
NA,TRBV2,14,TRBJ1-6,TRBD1,TGTGCCAGCAGACCGACAGGGGCTAATTCACCCCTCCACTTT,CASRPTGANSPLHF
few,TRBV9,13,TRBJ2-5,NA,TGTGCCAGCAGCGTAGGACAACCAGAGACCCAGTACTTC,CASSVGQPETQYF